This T cell receptor (beta chain) was profiled in a study of CD8 T cells in ankylosing spondylitis. Each CDR3 protein is one row after TCRdb ran MiXCR on the 5' RACE reads. The sample has some 220,000 distinct CDR3 sequences, about 6.7% seen once. Trimming removed 4 bases at V and 6 bases at J, with 16 bases between. Germline V gene data show CDR1 as SGHRS and CDR2 as YFSETQ. CDR3 length: 14 amino acids. General observations from the study: Blood of patients with ankylosing spondylitis appeared to be characterized by a TCR beta motif of eight or nine highly homologous variants.

A note on this clonotype: Its antigen remains unidentified.

The source of this sequence is a male donor with ankylosing spondylitis. The sequenced material came from blood, either unsorted or a sorted T cell fraction (not recorded which). The J gene is TRBJ1-1, the V gene TRBV5-1, with D tentatively TRBD1 (5 bases). The CDR3 region is CASSETRAGSEAFF. The DNA for the CDR3 is TGCGCCAGCAGCGAGACCAGGGCAGGGTCTGAAGCTTTCTTT.